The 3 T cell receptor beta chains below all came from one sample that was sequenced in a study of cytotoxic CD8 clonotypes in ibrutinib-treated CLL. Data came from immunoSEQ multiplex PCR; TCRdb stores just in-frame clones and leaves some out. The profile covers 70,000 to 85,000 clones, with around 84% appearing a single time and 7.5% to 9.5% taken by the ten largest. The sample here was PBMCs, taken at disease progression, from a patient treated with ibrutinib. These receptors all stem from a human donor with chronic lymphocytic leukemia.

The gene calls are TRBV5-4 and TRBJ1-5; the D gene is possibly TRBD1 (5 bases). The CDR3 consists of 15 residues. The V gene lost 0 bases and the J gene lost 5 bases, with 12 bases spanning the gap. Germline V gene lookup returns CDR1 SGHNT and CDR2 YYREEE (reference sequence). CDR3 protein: CASSLGRAPDQPQHF. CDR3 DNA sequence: TGTGCCAGCAGCTTGGGCAGGGCTCCTGATCAGCCCCAGCATTTT.

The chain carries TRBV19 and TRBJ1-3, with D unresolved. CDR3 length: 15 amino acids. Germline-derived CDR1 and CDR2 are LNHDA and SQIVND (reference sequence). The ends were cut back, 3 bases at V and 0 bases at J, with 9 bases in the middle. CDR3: CASSMGRSSGNTIYF. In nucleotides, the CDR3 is TGTGCCAGTAGTATGGGCCGGAGCTCTGGAAACACCATATATTTT.

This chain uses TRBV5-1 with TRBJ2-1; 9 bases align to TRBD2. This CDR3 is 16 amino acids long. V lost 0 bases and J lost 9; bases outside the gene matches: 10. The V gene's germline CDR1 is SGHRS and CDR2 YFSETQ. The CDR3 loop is CASSLDGGGAASEQFF. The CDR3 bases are TGCGCCAGCAGCTTGGATGGCGGGGGGGCCGCCAGTGAGCAGTTCTTC.